What follows are 8 T cell receptor beta chains derived from one specimen sequenced in a study of blood T cell repertoires in COVID-19. Assay: immunoSEQ multiplex PCR; the TCRdb copy retains only in-frame clones and omits some. The data contain some 240,000 clones, less than 85% of them singletons. Sequenced sample: peripheral blood. The receptors originated from a woman aged 70-85 years with acute or convalescent COVID-19.

This clone appeared a single time. The chain uses TRBV6-5 and TRBJ1-5; possibly TRBD1 for D (5 bases). V was pared by 6 bases and J by 7 bases, with 13 bases between. The CDR3 length is 13 residues. In germline, CDR1 is MNHEY, CDR2 SVGAGI. The CDR3 sequence: CASRGGGSQPQHF. CDR3 DNA: TGTGCCAGCAGGGGGGGAGGAAGCCAGCCCCAGCATTTT.

This rearrangement joins TRBV7-8 to TRBJ1-3; D uncertain. Between the trimmed V and J ends, which lost 0 bases and 0 bases, there was a span of 3 bases. CDR1 SGHVS and CDR2 FQNEAQ come from the germline V gene. CDR3 length equals 14 residues. CDR3 sequence reads: CASSLALSGNTIYF. DNA of the CDR3: TGTGCCAGCAGCTTAGCCCTCTCTGGAAACACCATATATTTT.

In its sample, this clone was seen once. The rearrangement joins TRBV19 to TRBJ2-2, with a tentative D call TRBD1 (5 bases). With 7 bases removed from V and 0 bases from J, the gap between germline ends came to 12 bases. Germline V gene sequence: CDR1 LNHDA, CDR2 SQIVND (reference sequence). There are 15 residues in the CDR3. The CDR3 is CASNKLDTNTGELFF. The CDR3 DNA reads TGTGCCAGTAATAAACTGGACACGAACACCGGGGAGCTGTTTTTT.

V usage is TRBV7-9 and J usage is TRBJ2-5; 7 bases fit TRBD2. Unmatched junction bases numbered 6, after V lost 10 bases and J lost 4 bases. The CDR3 spans 12 residues. Germline V gene lookup returns CDR1 SEHNR and CDR2 FQNEAQ (reference sequence). The DNA for the CDR3 is TGTGCCACTGGGGCTAGCGGAGAGACCCAGTACTTC. Its translation is CATGASGETQYF.

The chain uses TRBV11-2 and TRBJ2-3, with no clear D. Germline values: CDR1 SGHAT, CDR2 FQNNGV. Trimming took 1 base from V and 5 from J, leaving 13 bases between them. CDR3 length: 15 amino acids. The DNA of the CDR3 is TGTGCCAGCAGCTTAGTGAGTTCGCGGCGAGATACGCAGTATTTT. This encodes CASSLVSSRRDTQYF.

This clone showed up just once. The V call is TRBV24-1, the J call TRBJ2-5; D is possibly TRBD1 (7 bases). CDR1 is KGHDR, CDR2 SFDVKD, per germline. Trimming took off 6 bases at V and 5 bases at J, with 15 bases between the two ends. CDR3 length: 14 amino acids. Here the CDR3 DNA reads TGTGCCACCAGTAGGTCGACAGGGAGGGAGACCCAGTACTTC. It is translated as CATSRSTGRETQYF.

The chain has TRBV7-3 and TRBJ2-2; no reliable D call. The V end was cut by 0 bases, the J end by 5 bases, with 13 bases between. Germline values: CDR1 SGHTA, CDR2 FQGTGA. This CDR3 is built from 16 residues. The CDR3 reads CASSLTLGPGTGELFF. CDR3 nucleotides: TGTGCCAGCAGCTTAACGTTGGGCCCTGGGACCGGGGAGCTGTTTTTT.

The V and J genes are TRBV7-2 and TRBJ1-5; 7 bases agree with TRBD1. The ends lost 5 bases at V and 5 bases at J; junction bases unmatched: 3. The germline CDR1 and CDR2 sequences are SGHTA and FQGNSA. The CDR3 has 13 amino acids. The CDR3 here is CASSRDRDQPQHF. CDR3 coding DNA: TGTGCCAGCAGCCGGGACAGAGATCAGCCCCAGCATTTT.